This T cell receptor beta chain was captured by sequencing in a study of blood T cell repertoires in COVID-19. Background on the study: The United States, Italy and Spain supplied acute and convalescent COVID-19 samples. In each case, the material was cDNA or gDNA derived from T cells, B-cell-depleted T cells, or PBMCs.

In the original processing: Amplification of reference gene primers was used by the study to estimate nucleated cell counts. Profiling relied on immunoSEQ multiplex PCR, and the TCRdb table lists in-frame clones only, not all of them. D and trimming come from the DNA, and the V and J calls and clone size come from that table. Here the sample spans approximately 100,000 clones, about 80% being singletons. The CDR3 sequence is 15 residues long. CDR1 and CDR2 (germline): KGHSH, LQKENI. V lost 6 bases, J lost 1 base, and 9 bases stayed unmatched. The source is a man aged 65-85 years with acute or convalescent COVID-19. The sequencing input was peripheral blood. The V call is TRBV18, the J call TRBJ2-7; 7 bases are shared with TRBD2. The CDR3 coding sequence is TGTGCCAGCTCGCCTTCGGGGGGAGCATCCTACGAGCAGTACTTC. Translation: CASSPSGGASYEQYF.